Shown below are 10 T cell receptor beta chains from a single sample sequenced in a study of cytomegalovirus exposure and HLA in healthy donors. The PCR ran on 60 Vbeta and 13 Jbeta primers. This table comes from immunoSEQ multiplex PCR, and its TCRdb copy is limited to in-frame clones, with some not included. Of over 150,000 clones in the sample, roughly 72% were seen once. The sequencing sample was made of PBMCs. These receptors were collected from a young man in good health and CMV-seronegative.

The chain combines TRBV2 with TRBJ1-5; 7 nucleotides line up with TRBD1. CDR1 SNHLY and CDR2 FYNNEI come from the germline V gene. The CDR3 runs to 14 residues. The J segment lost 7 bases and the V segment lost 6 bases, leaving 9 bases of the junction unmatched. This chain's CDR3 is CASSGMDRSQPQHF. CDR3 nucleotides: TGTGCCAGCAGCGGGATGGACAGGTCGCAGCCCCAGCATTTT.

V gene TRBV5-1 combines with J gene TRBJ2-7; maybe TRBD1 (5 bases). V was shortened by 1 base and J by 2 bases, with 13 bases between the two germline ends. This CDR3 comprises 15 residues. Germline CDR1 SGHRS, CDR2 YFSETQ. In DNA, the CDR3 is TGCGCCAGCAGCTTGAATCAGGGATACCCCTACGAGCAGTACTTC. This gives the protein CASSLNQGYPYEQYF.

This chain joins TRBV4-1 and TRBJ2-7; D is unresolved. The CDR3 is made up of 15 amino acids. Germline CDR1 reads MGHRA; CDR2 reads YSYEKL. Deletions cut 3 bases from V and 0 bases from J, with 12 bases between. The DNA for the CDR3 is TGCGCCAGCAGCCATCAGGCCCTTAGCTCCTACGAGCAGTACTTC. Translating gives CASSHQALSSYEQYF.

V and J are TRBV7-2 and TRBJ1-3; the D gene is possibly TRBD1 (5 bases). The CDR3 runs 15 residues. Germline assignment: CDR1 SGHTA and CDR2 FQGNSA. The V gene lost 5 bases and the J gene lost 0 bases, with 11 bases spanning the gap. The CDR3 loop reads CASSKTVSSGNTIYF. The CDR3 DNA follows: TGTGCCAGCAGCAAGACAGTGAGCTCTGGAAACACCATATATTTT.

The J gene is TRBJ1-5, the V gene TRBV19; no reliable D call. V shed 2 bases and J shed 0 bases, with 8 bases lying between them. The CDR3 is 15 residues long. CDR1 is LNHDA, CDR2 SQIVND, per germline (reference sequence). CDR3 nucleotide sequence: TGTGCCAGTAGTATATCGCGCGGTAGCAATCAGCCCCAGCATTTT. Its protein is CASSISRGSNQPQHF.

This rearrangement joins TRBV2 to TRBJ2-1; 11 nucleotides line up with TRBD2. The germline V gene encodes CDR1 SNHLY and CDR2 FYNNEI. The CDR3 contains 16 residues. V lost 7 bases to trimming and J lost 4 bases; unmatched junction nucleotides: 9. The CDR3 nucleotides read TGTGCCAGCAAGTCTAGCGGGGGGCCGGGTTACAATGAGCAGTTCTTC. Its protein is CASKSSGGPGYNEQFF.

The rearrangement links TRBV28 to TRBJ1-4; possible D gene TRBD1, 5 bases. The V end lost 5 bases, the J end lost 7 bases, and 14 bases lay between the germline ends. The CDR3 extends over 14 amino acids. Germline CDR1 MDHEN, CDR2 SYDVKM. The CDR3 sequence is CASSKGLLGEKLFF. The CDR3 nucleotides read TGTGCCAGCAGTAAGGGGTTACTCGGTGAAAAACTGTTTTTT.

The chain recombines TRBV7-2 with TRBJ2-5; TRBD1 matches at 8 bases. This CDR3 has 16 residues. The germline CDR1 and CDR2 sequences are SGHTA and FQGNSA. The junction had 12 bases not matched to a gene; V was cut back by 4 bases and J by 5 bases. The CDR3 protein is CASSYAGGGLGETQYF. In nucleotides, the CDR3 is TGTGCCAGCAGCTACGCAGGGGGCGGTTTAGGGGAGACCCAGTACTTC.

This chain links TRBV7-9 with TRBJ2-5; the match to TRBD2 covers 10 bases. The CDR3 runs 15 residues. CDR1 is SEHNR, CDR2 FQNEAQ, per germline (reference sequence). Trimming at V came to 1 base and at J to 4 bases, leaving 3 bases not matched to a gene. CDR3 nucleotide sequence: TGTGCCAGCAGCTTAGGAGCGGGGGGGAGAGAGACCCAGTACTTC. It codes for CASSLGAGGRETQYF.

This clone was seen just once. At one end, the junction sequence differs from germline, possibly due to a read error. The CDR3 loop reads CAGSSLGSPYNEQFF. As DNA, the CDR3 is TGTGCCGGCAGCTCCCTTGGCTCGCCCTACAATGAGCAGTTCTTC. The V call is TRBV7-9, the J call TRBJ2-1; no clear D gene. The CDR3 is 15 amino acids. Germline V gene sequence: CDR1 SEHNR, CDR2 FQNEAQ (reference sequence). The variable domain in full, with the rest retrieved from reference TRBV7-9 and TRBJ2-1, is DTGVSQNPRHKITKRGQNVTFRCDPISEHNRLYWYRQTLGQGPEFLTYFQNEAQLEKSRLLSDRFSAERPKGSFSTLEIQRTEQGDSAMYLCAGSSLGSPYNEQFFGPGTRLTVL.